This entry concerns a single TCR beta chain. Antigen: not known. The data are from a study of T cell responses to AZD1222 COVID-19 vaccine. Points from the study as a whole: At baseline, seropositivity was found in only 5 to 7 AZD1222 recipients.

Profiled with immunoSEQ multiplex PCR; TCRdb holds only in-frame clones, not every one. In the table there are just under 55,000 clones, roughly 87% of which are singletons. Germline V lookup: CDR1 MGHRA, CDR2 YSYEKL. V lost 4 bases to trimming and J lost 4 bases; unmatched junction nucleotides: 4. This CDR3 is 15 amino acids long. The chain carries TRBV4-1 and TRBJ2-2; 9 bases are shared with TRBD1. The receptor was derived from an adult in good health. The source was peripheral blood, collected on day 0 of AZD1222 vaccination. CDR3 sequence: CASSRGQGTTGELFF. The CDR3 bases are TGCGCCAGCAGCCGAGGACAGGGGACCACCGGGGAGCTGTTTTTT.